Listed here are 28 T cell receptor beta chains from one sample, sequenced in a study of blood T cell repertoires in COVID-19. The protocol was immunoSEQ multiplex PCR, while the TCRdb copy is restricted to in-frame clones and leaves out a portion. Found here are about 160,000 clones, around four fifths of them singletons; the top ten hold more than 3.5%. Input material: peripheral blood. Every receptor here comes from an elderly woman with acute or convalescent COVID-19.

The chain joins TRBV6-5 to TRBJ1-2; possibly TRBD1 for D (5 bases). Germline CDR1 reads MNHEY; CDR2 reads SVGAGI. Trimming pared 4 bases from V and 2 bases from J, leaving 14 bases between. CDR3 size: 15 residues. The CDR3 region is CASSWDYTENYGYTF. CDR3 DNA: TGTGCCAGCAGTTGGGACTATACAGAGAACTATGGCTACACCTTC.

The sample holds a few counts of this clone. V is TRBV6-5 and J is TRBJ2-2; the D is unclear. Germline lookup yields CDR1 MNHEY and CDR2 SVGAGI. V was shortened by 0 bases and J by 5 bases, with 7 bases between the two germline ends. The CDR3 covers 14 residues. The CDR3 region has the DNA TGTGCCAGCAGTTACTCGCTTAGTACCGGGGAGCTGTTTTTT. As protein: CASSYSLSTGELFF.

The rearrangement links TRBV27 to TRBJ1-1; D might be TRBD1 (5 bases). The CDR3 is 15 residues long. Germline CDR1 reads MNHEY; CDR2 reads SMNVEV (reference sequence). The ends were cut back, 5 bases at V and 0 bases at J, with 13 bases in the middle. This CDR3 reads CASSKGSGMNTEAFF. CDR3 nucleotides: TGTGCCAGCAGTAAGGGGTCGGGCATGAACACTGAAGCTTTCTTT.

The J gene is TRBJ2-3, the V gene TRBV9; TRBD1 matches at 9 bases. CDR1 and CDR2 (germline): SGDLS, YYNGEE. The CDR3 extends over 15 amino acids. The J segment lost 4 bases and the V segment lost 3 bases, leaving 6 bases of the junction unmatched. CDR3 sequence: CASSAGTGIADTQYF. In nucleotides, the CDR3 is TGTGCCAGCAGCGCCGGGACAGGGATAGCAGATACGCAGTATTTT. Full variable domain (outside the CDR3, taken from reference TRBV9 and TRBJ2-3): DSGVTQTPKHLITATGQRVTLRCSPRSGDLSVYWYQQSLDQGLQFLIQYYNGEERAKGNILERFSAQQFPDLHSELNLSSLELGDSALYFCASSAGTGIADTQYFGPGTRLTVL.

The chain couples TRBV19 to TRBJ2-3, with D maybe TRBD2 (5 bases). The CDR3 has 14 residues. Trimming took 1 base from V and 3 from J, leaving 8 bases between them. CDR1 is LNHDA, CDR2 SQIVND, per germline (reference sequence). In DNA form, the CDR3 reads TGTGCCAGTAGTATAGCTCTAGCAACAGATACGCAGTATTTT. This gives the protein CASSIALATDTQYF.

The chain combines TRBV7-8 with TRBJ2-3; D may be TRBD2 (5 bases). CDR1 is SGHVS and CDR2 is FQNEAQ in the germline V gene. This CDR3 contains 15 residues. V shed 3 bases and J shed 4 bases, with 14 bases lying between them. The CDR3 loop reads CASSFRTPGADTQYF. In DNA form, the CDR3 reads TGTGCCAGCAGCTTCCGGACTCCTGGCGCAGATACGCAGTATTTT.

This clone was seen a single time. The CDR3 sequence: CASSSRDRANSPLHF. The DNA for the CDR3 is TGTGCCAGCAGTTCCCGGGACAGGGCCAATTCACCCCTCCACTTT. V usage is TRBV6-5 and J usage is TRBJ1-6; 9 bases align to TRBD1. The V segment lost 4 bases and the J segment 7 bases; nucleotides outside the gene matches: 5. The length of the CDR3 is 15 residues. Germline CDR1 and CDR2: MNHEY and SVGAGI.

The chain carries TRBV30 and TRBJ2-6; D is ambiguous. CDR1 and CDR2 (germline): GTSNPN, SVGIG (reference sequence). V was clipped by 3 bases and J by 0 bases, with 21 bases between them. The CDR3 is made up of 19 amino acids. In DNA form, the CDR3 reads TGTGCCTGGAGGCGTACCCCTCCGCTTACCCTCTCTGGGGCCAACGTCCTGACTTTC. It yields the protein CAWRRTPPLTLSGANVLTF. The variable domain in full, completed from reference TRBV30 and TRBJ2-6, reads SQTIHQWPATLVQPVGSPLSLECTVEGTSNPNLYWYRQAAGRGLQLLFYSVGIGQISSEVPQNLSASRPQDRQFILSSKKLLLSDSGFYLCAWRRTPPLTLSGANVLTFGAGSRLTVL.

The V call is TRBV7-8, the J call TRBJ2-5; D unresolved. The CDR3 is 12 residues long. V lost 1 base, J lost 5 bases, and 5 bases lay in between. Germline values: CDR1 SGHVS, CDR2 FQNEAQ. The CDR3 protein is CASSLERETQYF. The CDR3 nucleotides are TGTGCCAGCAGCTTAGAGAGGGAGACCCAGTACTTC.

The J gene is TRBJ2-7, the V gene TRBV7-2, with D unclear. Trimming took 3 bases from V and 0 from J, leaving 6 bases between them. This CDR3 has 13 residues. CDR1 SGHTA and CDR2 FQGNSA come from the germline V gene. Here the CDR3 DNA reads TGTGCCAGCAGCTTTTACAGCTCCTACGAGCAGTACTTC. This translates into CASSFYSSYEQYF. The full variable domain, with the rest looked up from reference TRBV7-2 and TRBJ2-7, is GAGVSQSPSNKVTEKGKDVELRCDPISGHTALYWYRQSLGQGLEFLIYFQGNSAPDKSGLPSDRFSAERTGGSVSTLTIQRTQQEDSAVYLCASSFYSSYEQYFGPGTRLTVT.

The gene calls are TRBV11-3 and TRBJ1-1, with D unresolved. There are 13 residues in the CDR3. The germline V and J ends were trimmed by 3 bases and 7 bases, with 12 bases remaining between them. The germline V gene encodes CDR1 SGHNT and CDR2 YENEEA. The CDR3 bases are TGTGCCAGCAGCTTCACTCCCGGGAGTGAAGCTTTCTTT. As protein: CASSFTPGSEAFF.

CDR3 loop: CASSNPQRGISSYNEQFF. The CDR3, as DNA: TGTGCCAGCAGTAACCCCCAGCGGGGGATCAGCTCCTACAATGAGCAGTTCTTC. The chain has TRBV2 and TRBJ2-1, with 8 bases fitting TRBD2. This CDR3 has 18 residues. V lost 5 bases to trimming and J lost 0 bases; unmatched junction nucleotides: 12. The V gene's germline CDR1 is SNHLY and CDR2 FYNNEI.

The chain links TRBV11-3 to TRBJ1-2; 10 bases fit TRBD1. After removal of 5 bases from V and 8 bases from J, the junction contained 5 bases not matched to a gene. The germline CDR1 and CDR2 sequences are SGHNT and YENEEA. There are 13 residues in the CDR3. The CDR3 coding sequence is TGTGCCAGCAGCCGCCGGGACAGGGGCGGCTACACCTTC. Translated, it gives CASSRRDRGGYTF.

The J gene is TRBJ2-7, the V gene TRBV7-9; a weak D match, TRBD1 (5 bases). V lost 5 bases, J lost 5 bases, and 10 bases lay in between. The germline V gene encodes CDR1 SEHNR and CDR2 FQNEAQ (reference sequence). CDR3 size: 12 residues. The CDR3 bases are TGTGCCAGCAGCCCGGACATCAACGAGCAGTACTTC. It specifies CASSPDINEQYF.

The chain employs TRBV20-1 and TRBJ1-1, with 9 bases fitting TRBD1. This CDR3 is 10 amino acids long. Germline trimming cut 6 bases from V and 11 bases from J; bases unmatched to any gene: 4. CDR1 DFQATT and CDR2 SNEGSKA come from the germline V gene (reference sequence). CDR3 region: CSAGQGGAFF. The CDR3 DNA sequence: TGCAGTGCGGGACAGGGTGGGGCTTTCTTT.

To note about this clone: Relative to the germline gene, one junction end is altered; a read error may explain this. The CDR3 region is CASSLGSPGDPYEQHF. CDR3 in DNA: TGTGCCAGCAGCTTAGGTAGCCCGGGTGATCCCTACGAGCAGCACTTC. The chain links TRBV7-2 to TRBJ2-7; D is undetermined. Germline loops: CDR1 SGHTA, CDR2 FQGNSA. CDR3 length: 16 residues.

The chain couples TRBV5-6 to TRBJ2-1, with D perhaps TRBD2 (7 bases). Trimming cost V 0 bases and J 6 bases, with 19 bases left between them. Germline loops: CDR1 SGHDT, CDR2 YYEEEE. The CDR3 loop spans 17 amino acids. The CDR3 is CASSLEVSGGESNEQFF. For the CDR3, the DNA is TGTGCCAGCAGCTTGGAAGTTTCGGGGGGCGAATCCAATGAGCAGTTCTTC.

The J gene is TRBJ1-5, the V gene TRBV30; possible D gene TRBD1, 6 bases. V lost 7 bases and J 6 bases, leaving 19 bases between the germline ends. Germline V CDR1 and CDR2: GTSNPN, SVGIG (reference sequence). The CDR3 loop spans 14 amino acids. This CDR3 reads CASSGQGYSQPQHF. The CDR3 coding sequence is TGTGCCTCCTCCGGGCAGGGGTATAGTCAGCCCCAGCATTTT. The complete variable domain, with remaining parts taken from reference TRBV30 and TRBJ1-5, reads SQTIHQWPATLVQPVGSPLSLECTVEGTSNPNLYWYRQAAGRGLQLLFYSVGIGQISSEVPQNLSASRPQDRQFILSSKKLLLSDSGFYLCASSGQGYSQPQHFGDGTRLSIL.

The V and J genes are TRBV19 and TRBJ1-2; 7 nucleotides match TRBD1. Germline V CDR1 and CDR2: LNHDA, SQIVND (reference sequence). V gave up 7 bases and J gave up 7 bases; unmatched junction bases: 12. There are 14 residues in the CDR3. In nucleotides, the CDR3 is TGTGCCAGTACCCATTCCGGGACAGAGACTGGCTACACCTTC. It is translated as CASTHSGTETGYTF.

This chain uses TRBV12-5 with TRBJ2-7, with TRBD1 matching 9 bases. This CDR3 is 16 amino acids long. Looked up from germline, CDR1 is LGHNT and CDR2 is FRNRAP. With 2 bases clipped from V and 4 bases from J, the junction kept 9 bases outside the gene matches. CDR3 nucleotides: TGTGCTAGTGGTTTGTTCGGACAGGGGCCGGGATACGAGCAGTACTTC. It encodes CASGLFGQGPGYEQYF.

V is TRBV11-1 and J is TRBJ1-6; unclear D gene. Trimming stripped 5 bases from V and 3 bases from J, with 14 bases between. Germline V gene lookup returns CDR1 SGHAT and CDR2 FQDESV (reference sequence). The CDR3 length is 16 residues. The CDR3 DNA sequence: TGTGCCAGCAGCGCCTCGTCGGGAATCTATAATTCACCCCTCCACTTT. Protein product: CASSASSGIYNSPLHF.

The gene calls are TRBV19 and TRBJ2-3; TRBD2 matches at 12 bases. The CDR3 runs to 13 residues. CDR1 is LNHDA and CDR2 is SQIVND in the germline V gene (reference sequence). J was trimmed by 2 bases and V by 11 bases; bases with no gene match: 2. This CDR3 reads CAASGGVTDTQYF. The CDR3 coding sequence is TGTGCCGCTAGCGGGGGGGTCACAGATACGCAGTATTTT.

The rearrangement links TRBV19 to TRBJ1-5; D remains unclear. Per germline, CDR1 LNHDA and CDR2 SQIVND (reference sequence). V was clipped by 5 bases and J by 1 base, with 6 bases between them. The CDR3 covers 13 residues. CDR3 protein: CASSSQSNQPQHF. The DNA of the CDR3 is TGTGCCAGTAGTTCCCAGAGCAATCAGCCCCAGCATTTT.

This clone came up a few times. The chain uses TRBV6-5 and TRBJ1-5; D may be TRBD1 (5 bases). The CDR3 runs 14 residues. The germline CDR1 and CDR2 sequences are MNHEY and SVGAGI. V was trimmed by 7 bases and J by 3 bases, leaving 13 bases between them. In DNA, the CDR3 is TGTGCCAGCACACGGTCGGGGGACAATCAGCCCCAGCATTTT. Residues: CASTRSGDNQPQHF.

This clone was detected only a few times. CDR3 nucleotide sequence: TGTGCCAGCAGTCAAACCTACCCGGGGGGGATCTATAATTCACCCCTCCACTTT. Amino acids: CASSQTYPGGIYNSPLHF. The gene calls are TRBV27 and TRBJ1-6; the D gene is possibly TRBD1 (5 bases). Germline loops: CDR1 MNHEY, CDR2 SMNVEV (reference sequence). The CDR3 is 18 residues long. V was cut by 5 bases and J by 3 bases, with 20 bases left in between.

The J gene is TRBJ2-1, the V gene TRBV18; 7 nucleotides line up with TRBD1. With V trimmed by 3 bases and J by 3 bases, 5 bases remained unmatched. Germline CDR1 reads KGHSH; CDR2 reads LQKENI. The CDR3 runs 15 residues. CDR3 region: CASSPGQSNYNEQFF. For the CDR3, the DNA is TGTGCCAGCTCACCGGGACAGTCAAACTACAATGAGCAGTTCTTC.

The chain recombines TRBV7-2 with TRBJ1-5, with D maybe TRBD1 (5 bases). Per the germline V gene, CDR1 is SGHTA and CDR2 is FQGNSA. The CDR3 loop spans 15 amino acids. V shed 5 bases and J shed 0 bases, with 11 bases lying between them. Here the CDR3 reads CASSPGQGSNQPQHF. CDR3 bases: TGTGCCAGCAGCCCAGGCCAGGGTAGCAATCAGCCCCAGCATTTT.

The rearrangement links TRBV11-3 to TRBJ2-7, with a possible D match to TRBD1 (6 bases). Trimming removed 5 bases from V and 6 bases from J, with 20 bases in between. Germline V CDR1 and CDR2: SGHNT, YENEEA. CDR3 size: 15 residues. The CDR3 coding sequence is TGTGCCAGCAGCCCCTCGCCGGACAGATTATCCGAGCAGTACTTC. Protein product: CASSPSPDRLSEQYF.